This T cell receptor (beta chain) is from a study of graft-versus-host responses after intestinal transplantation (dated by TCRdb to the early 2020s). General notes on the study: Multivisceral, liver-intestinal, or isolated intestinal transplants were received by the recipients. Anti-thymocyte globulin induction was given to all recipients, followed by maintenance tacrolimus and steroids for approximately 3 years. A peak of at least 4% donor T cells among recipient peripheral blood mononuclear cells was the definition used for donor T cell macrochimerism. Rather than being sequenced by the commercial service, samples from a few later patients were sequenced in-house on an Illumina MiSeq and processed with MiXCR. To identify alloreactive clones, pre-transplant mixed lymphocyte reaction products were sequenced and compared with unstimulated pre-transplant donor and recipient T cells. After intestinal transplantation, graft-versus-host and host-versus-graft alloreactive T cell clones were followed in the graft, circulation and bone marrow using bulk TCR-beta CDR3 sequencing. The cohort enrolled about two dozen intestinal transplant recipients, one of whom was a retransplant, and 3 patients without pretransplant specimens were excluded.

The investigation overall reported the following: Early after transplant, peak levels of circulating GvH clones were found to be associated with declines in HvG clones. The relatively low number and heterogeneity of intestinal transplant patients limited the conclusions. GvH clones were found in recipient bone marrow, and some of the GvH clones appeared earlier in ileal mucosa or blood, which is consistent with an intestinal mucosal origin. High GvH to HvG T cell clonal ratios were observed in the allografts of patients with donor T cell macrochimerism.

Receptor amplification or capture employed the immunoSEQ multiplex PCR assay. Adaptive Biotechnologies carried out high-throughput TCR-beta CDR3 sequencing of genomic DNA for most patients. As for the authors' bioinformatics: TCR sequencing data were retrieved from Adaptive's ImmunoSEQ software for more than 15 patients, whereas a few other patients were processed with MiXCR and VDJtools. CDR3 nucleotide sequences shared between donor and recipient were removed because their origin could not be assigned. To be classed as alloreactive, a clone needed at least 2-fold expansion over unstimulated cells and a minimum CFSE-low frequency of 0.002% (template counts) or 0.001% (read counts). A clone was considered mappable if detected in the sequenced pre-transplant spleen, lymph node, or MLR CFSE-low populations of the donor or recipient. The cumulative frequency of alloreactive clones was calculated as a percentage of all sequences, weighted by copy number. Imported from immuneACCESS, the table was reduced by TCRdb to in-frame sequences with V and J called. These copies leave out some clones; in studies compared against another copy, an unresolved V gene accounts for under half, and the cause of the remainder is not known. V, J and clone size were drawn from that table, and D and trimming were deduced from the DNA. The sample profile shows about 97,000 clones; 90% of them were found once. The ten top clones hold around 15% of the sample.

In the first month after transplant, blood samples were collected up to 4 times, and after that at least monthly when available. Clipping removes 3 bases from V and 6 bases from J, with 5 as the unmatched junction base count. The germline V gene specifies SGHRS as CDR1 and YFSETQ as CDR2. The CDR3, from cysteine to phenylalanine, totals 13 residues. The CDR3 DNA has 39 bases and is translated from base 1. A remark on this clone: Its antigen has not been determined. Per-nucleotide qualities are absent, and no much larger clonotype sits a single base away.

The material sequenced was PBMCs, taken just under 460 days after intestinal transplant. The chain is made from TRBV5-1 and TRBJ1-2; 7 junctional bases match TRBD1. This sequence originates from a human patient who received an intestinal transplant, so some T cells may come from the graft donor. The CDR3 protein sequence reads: CASSWTGFDGYTF. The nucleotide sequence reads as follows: TGCGCCAGCAGCTGGACAGGTTTTGATGGCTACACCTTC. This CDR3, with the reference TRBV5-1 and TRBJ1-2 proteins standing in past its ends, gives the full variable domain KAGVTQTPRYLIKTRGQQVTLSCSPISGHRSVSWYQQTPGQGLQFLFEYFSETQRNKGNFPGRFSGRQFSNSRSEMNVSTLELGDSALYLCASSWTGFDGYTFGSGTRLTVV.